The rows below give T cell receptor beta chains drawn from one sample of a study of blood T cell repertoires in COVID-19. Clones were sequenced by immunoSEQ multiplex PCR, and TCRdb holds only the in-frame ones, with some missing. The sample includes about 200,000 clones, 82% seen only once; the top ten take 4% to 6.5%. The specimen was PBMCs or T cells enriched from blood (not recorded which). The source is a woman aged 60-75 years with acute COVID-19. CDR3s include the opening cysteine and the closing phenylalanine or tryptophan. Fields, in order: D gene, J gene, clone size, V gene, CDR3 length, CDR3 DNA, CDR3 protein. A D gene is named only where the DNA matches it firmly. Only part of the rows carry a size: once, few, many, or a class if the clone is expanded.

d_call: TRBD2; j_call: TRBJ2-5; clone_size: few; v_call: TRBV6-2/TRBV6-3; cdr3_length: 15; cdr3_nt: TGTGCCAGCAGTTACCCCCGGGGGGGAAAAGAGACCCAGTACTTC; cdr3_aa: CASSYPRGGKETQYF
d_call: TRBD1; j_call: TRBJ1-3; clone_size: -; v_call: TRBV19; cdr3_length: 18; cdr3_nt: TGTGCCAGTAGGCGAGCTACCGACAGGGGGGTCTCTGGAAACACCATATATTTT; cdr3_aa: CASRRATDRGVSGNTIYF
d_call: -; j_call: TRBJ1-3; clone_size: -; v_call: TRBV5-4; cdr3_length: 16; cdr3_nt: TGTGCCAGCAGCTTTGGTGGCGGTACCTCTGGAAACACCATATATTTT; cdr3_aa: CASSFGGGTSGNTIYF
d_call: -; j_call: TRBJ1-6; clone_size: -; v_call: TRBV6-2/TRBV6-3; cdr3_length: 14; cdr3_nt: TGTGCCAGCAGTTTCAGGGCGGATAATTCACCCCTCCACTTT; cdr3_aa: CASSFRADNSPLHF
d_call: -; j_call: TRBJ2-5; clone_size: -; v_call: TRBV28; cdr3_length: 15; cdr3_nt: TGTGCCAGCAGTTGGGGGGGGCGTCACCAAGAGACCCAGTACTTC; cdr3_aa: CASSWGGRHQETQYF
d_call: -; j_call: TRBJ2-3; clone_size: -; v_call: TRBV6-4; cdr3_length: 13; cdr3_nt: TGTGCCAGCAGTGGGGAGCGGCAAGATACGCAGTATTTT; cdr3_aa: CASSGERQDTQYF
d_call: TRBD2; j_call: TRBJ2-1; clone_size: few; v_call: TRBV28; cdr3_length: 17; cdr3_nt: TGTGCCAGCAGTTTGCCTCCTAGCGGGAGCTATTACAATGAGCAGTTCTTC; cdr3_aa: CASSLPPSGSYYNEQFF
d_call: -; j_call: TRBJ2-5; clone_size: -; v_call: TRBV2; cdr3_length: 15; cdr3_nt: TGTGCCAGCAGTCTCGCGGCGGTTCTCCAAGAGACCCAGTACTTC; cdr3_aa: CASSLAAVLQETQYF
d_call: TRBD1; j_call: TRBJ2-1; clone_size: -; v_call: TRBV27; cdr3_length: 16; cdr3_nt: TGTGCCAGCAGTTCCTGGGGACAGGGGGGTTACAATGAGCAGTTCTTC; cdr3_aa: CASSSWGQGGYNEQFF
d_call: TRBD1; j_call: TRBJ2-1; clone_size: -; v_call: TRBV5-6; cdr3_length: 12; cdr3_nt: TGTGCCAGCGGCCGCCCGACAGGGGAGCAGTTCTTC; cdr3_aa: CASGRPTGEQFF
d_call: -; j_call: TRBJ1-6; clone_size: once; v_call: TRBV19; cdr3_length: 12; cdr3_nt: TGTGCCAGTAGTATCACGAGTACACCCCTCCACTTT; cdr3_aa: CASSITSTPLHF
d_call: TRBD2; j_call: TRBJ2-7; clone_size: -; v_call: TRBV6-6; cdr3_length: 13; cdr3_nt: TGTGCCAGCAGCCAGCGGGATGCTTACGAGCAGTACTTC; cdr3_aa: CASSQRDAYEQYF
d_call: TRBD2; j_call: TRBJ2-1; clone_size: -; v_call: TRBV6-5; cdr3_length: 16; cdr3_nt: TGTGCCAGCAGTTACCTTTCTAGCGGGGGCCGAGATGAGCAGTTCTTC; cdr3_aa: CASSYLSSGGRDEQFF
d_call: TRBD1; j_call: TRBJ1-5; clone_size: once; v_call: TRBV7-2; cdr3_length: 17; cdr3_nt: TGTGCCAGCAGCTTAGGGGGCGTCGGACAGGGTGGACAGCCCCAGCATTTT; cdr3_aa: CASSLGGVGQGGQPQHF
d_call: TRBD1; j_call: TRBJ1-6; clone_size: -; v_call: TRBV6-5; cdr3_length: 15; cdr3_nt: TGTGCCAGCAGTTACTCGAGCCAGGGGGCTACACCCCTCCACTTT; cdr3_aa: CASSYSSQGATPLHF
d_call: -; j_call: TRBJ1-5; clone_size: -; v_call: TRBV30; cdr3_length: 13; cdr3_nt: TGTGCCTGGAACGGGGGAGGCAATCAGCCCCAGCATTTT; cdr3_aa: CAWNGGGNQPQHF
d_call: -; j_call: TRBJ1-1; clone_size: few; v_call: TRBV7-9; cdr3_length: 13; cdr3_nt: TGTGCCAGCAGCTTAAGGGGGAACACTGAAGCTTTCTTT; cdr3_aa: CASSLRGNTEAFF
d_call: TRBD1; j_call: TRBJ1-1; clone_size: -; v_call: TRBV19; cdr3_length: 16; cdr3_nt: TGTGCCAGTAGGACGGGACAGGTGACAATGAACACTGAAGCTTTCTTT; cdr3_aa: CASRTGQVTMNTEAFF
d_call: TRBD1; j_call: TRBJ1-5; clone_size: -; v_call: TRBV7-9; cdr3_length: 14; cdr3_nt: TGTGCCAGCAGCTCCCAGGGGGTTTGGAAGCCCCAGCATTTT; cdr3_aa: CASSSQGVWKPQHF
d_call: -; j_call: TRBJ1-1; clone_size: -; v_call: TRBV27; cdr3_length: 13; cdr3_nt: TGTGCCAGCAGTTTAGGCAGGGGCACTGAAGCTTTCTTT; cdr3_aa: CASSLGRGTEAFF
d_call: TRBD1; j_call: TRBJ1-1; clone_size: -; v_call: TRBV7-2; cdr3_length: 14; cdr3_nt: TGTGCCAGCAGCTGGACAGGGGTGAACACTGAAGCTTTCTTT; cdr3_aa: CASSWTGVNTEAFF
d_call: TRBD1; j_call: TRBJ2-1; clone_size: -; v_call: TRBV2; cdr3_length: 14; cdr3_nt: TGTGCCAGCTATGCACAGGGGACCTACAATGAGCAGTTCTTC; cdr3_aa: CASYAQGTYNEQFF
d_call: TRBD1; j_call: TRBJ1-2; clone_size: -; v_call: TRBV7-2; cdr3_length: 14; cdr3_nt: TGTGCCAGCAGCTTGACAGGGACCCTCTATGGCTACACCTTC; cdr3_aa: CASSLTGTLYGYTF
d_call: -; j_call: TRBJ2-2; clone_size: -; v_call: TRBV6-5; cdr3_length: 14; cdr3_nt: TGTGCCAGCAATATACAGGGGAACACCGGGGAGCTGTTTTTT; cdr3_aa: CASNIQGNTGELFF
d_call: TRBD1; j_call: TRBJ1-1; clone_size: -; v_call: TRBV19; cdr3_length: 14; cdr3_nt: TGTGCCAGCAAACTAGGGGGACAGGCTACTGAAGCTTTCTTT; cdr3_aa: CASKLGGQATEAFF
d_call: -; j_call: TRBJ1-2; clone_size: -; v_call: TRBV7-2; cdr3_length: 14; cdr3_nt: TGTGCCAGCAGCTTCCGGGACACCATGGGGGGCTACACCTTC; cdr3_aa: CASSFRDTMGGYTF
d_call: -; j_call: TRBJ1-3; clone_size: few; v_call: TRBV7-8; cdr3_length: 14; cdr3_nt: TGTGCCAGCAGCTTAGCCAGTGCTGGAAACACCATATATTTT; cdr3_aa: CASSLASAGNTIYF
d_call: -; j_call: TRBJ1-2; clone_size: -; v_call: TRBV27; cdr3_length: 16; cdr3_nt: TGTGCCAGCAGTTTACGGGTAGGACACTATGACTATGGCTACACCTTC; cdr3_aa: CASSLRVGHYDYGYTF
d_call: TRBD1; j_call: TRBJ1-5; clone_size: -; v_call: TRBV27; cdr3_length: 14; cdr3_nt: TGTGCCAGCAGTTCCGGGACAGGCAATCAGCCCCAGCATTTT; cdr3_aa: CASSSGTGNQPQHF
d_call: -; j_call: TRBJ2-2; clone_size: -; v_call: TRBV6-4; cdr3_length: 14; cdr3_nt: TGTGCCAGCCGGGCTAGCGCGAACACCGGGGAGCTGTTTTTT; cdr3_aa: CASRASANTGELFF
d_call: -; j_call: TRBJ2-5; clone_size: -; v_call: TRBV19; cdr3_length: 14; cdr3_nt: TGTGCCAGTAGCCCCCGGGTTTTTCAAGAGACCCAGTACTTC; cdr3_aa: CASSPRVFQETQYF
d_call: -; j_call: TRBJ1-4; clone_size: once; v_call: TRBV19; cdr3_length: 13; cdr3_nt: TGTGCCACCCAAGGGAGGGCTAATGAAAAACTGTTTTTT; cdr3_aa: CATQGRANEKLFF
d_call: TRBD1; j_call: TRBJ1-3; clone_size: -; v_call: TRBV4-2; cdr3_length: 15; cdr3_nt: TGTGCCAGCAGCCGAACAGGGGGCGAAGGGAACACCATATATTTT; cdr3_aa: CASSRTGGEGNTIYF
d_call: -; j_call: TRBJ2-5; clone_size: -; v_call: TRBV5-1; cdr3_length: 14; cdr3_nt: TGCGCCAGCAGCTTGGGACAGTTCCAAGAGACCCAGTACTTC; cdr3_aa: CASSLGQFQETQYF
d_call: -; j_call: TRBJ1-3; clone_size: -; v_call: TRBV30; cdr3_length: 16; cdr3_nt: TGTGCCTGGAGTGTACGCGGCAGGGGCCGGGGAAACACCATATATTTT; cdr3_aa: CAWSVRGRGRGNTIYF
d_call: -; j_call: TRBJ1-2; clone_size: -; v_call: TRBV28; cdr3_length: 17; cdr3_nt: TGTGCCAGCACCAATAGGACTGTCGCGGGGGGTAACTATGGCTACACCTTC; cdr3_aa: CASTNRTVAGGNYGYTF
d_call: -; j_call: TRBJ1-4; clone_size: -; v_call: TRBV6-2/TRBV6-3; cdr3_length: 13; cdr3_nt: TGTGCCAGCAGTACGGGTCCAAATGAAAAACTGTTTTTT; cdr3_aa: CASSTGPNEKLFF
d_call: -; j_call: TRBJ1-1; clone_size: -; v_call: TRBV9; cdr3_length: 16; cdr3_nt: TGTGCCAGCAGCGTAGCGGGGGGGCACCTGAACACTGAAGCTTTCTTT; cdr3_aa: CASSVAGGHLNTEAFF
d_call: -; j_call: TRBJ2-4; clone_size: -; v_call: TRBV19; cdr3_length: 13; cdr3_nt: TGTGCCAGTAGAAACAGGGCCAAAAACATTCAGTACTTC; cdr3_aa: CASRNRAKNIQYF
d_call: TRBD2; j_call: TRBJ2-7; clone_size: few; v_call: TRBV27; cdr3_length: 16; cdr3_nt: TGTGCCAGCACCTTTTATAGACTAGCGGGAGTAGATGAGCAGTACTTC; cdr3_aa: CASTFYRLAGVDEQYF
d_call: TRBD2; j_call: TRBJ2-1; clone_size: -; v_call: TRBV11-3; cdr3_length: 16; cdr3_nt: TGTGCCAGCAGCGCCCCGGCTAGCGGGGGATTCAATGAGCAGTTCTTC; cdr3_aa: CASSAPASGGFNEQFF